Shown below are 21 T cell receptor beta chains from a single sample sequenced in a study of Tregs in tolerant kidney transplant recipients. Related graft donors supplied nonmyeloablative bone marrow transplants, and mixed chimerism was transient. This table comes from immunoSEQ multiplex PCR, and its TCRdb copy is limited to in-frame clones, with some not included. This sample contains about 11,000 clones. The specimen comprised CD8+ T cells from blood (PBMCs), sampled 24 months after the transplant. The receptors derive from a human patient who received a combined kidney and bone marrow transplant. Part of the T cells may come from the graft donor.

With respect to this clone: The CDR3 end lies 3 residues beyond the end of the read and is filled in from the germline J gene. The V call is TRBV5-4, the J call TRBJ2-1; 11 bases are a match to TRBD2. V lost 7 bases and J lost 7; bases outside the gene matches: 7. The CDR3 runs 14 residues. In germline, CDR1 is SGHNT, CDR2 YYREEE (reference sequence). The CDR3 bases that were read are TGTGCCAGCCCCGGTACTAGCGGGAGTAATGAG. It translates to CASPGTSGSNE. The complete CDR3 sequence is CASPGTSGSNEQFF.

In the case of this clone: The read ends 3 residues before the CDR3 terminus; that terminus is restored from the germline J gene. The rearrangement uses TRBV5-3 and TRBJ2-1; TRBD2 matches 7 bases. TRBV5-3 is labeled an ORF, and its function is uncertain. The CDR3 consists of 15 residues. V gave up 4 bases and J gave up 1 base; unmatched junction bases: 5. The part of the CDR3 DNA that was read is TGTGCCAGAAGCCGGGGACTACCGTCCTACAATGAG. It encodes CARSRGLPSYNE. The CDR3 as a whole reads CARSRGLPSYNEQFF.

CDR3 sequence reads: CASSGTYEQYF. CDR3 bases read: TGTGCCAGCAGTGGGACTTACGAG. The V gene is TRBV6-1, the J gene TRBJ2-7; possible D gene TRBD2, 5 bases. The CDR3 end is not reached by the read, which stops 3 residues before it; the germline J gene fills it in. Germline V CDR1 and CDR2: MNHNS, SASEGT. Between the trimmed V and J ends, which lost 4 bases and 4 bases, there was a span of 5 bases. The CDR3 contains 11 residues.

With respect to this clone: The read terminates 3 residues ahead of where the CDR3 ends, so the germline J gene completes it. V usage is TRBV7-3 and J usage is TRBJ2-5; 8 nucleotides line up with TRBD2. The CDR3 is 13 amino acids. Germline CDR1 and CDR2: SGHTA and FQGTGA. The junction had 1 base not matched to a gene; V was cut back by 3 bases and J by 4 bases. The CDR3 DNA, read in part, is TGTGCCAGCAGCTTCGCGGGAGGAGAGACC. This sequence encodes CASSFAGGET. The entire CDR3 protein reads CASSFAGGETQYF.

Comment on this clone: The read terminates 3 residues ahead of where the CDR3 ends, so the germline J gene completes it. The J gene is TRBJ1-5, the V gene TRBV23-1; 8 bases map to TRBD1. TRBV23-1 is known as an ORF, though its function is uncertain. The ends lost 4 bases at V and 4 bases at J; junction bases unmatched: 9. The CDR3 covers 16 residues. The sequenced CDR3 bases are TGCGCCAGCAGTCCCCACGGACAGGGTAATAATCAGCCC. It specifies CASSPHGQGNNQP. The whole CDR3 sequence is CASSPHGQGNNQPQHF.

This clone shows up as medium-sized (0.01 to 0.1%) by frequency. Read coverage stops 3 residues before the CDR3 terminus; the germline J gene supplies the remainder. The chain employs TRBV4-1 and TRBJ2-2; 7 bases line up with TRBD2. Losses at the gene ends were 4 bases for V and 6 bases for J; bases not matched to a gene: 5. The CDR3 loop spans 14 amino acids. Germline V gene lookup returns CDR1 MGHRA and CDR2 YSYEKL. The chain's CDR3 is CASSLTSEAGELFF. The covered CDR3 bases are TGCGCCAGCAGCCTTACTAGCGAGGCCGGGGAG.

Concerning this clone itself: The missing CDR3 end, 3 residues past where the read stops, is filled in from the germline J gene. V usage is TRBV6-4 and J usage is TRBJ2-1; the D gene is possibly TRBD2 (5 bases). V lost 6 bases to trimming and J lost 5 bases, with 11 bases between them. There are 13 residues in the CDR3. Per the germline V gene, CDR1 is MRHNA and CDR2 is SNTAGT. Incomplete CDR3 DNA: TGTGCCAGCAGAGCGGCTTCCGACAATGAG. Translating it yields CASRAASDNE. The complete CDR3 protein is CASRAASDNEQFF.

Notes on this clone: The read terminates 3 residues before the CDR3 end, so the remaining end is supplied by the germline J gene. The chain employs TRBV5-1 and TRBJ2-7; 8 positions agree with TRBD2. CDR3 length: 13 amino acids. The J segment lost 4 bases and the V segment lost 5 bases, leaving 5 bases of the junction unmatched. Germline V gene data show CDR1 as SGHRS and CDR2 as YFSETQ. CDR3 bases read: TGCGCCAGCAGAAGCGGGAGTAGGTACGAG. Protein sequence: CASRSGSRYE. In full, the CDR3 reads CASRSGSRYEQYF.

By frequency, this clone registers large (0.1 to 1%). Read coverage stops 3 residues before the CDR3 terminus; the germline J gene supplies the remainder. The chain carries TRBV20-1 and TRBJ2-1; 9 bases match TRBD1. V lost 5 bases, J lost 6 bases, and 5 bases stayed unmatched. CDR1 is DFQATT, CDR2 SNEGSKA, per germline (reference sequence). This CDR3 region has 13 residues. The CDR3 region is CSAPGQGTNEQFF. CDR3 DNA (partial): TGCAGTGCTCCCGGACAGGGGACCAATGAG.

Worth noting for this clone: Sequencing ends 3 residues short of the CDR3 end; the germline J gene provides the rest. The same CDR3 also results from other DNA sequences found in this sample. This sequence joins TRBV19 and TRBJ2-7, with TRBD1 identical over 7 bases. Per the germline V gene, CDR1 is LNHDA and CDR2 is SQIVND (reference sequence). The trim removed 6 bases at V and 3 bases at J, leaving 8 bases unmatched. This CDR3 comprises 14 residues. The CDR3 spells CASSMAGGSYEQYF. The CDR3 DNA, read in part, is TGTGCCAGTAGCATGGCAGGGGGTAGCTACGAG.

Regarding this clone: The read gets to within 3 residues of the CDR3 end, and the germline J gene fills in the rest. The chain combines TRBV29-1 with TRBJ2-2; no clear D. The CDR3 contains 13 residues. V was pared by 5 bases and J by 0 bases, with 7 bases between. The germline V gene encodes CDR1 SQVTM and CDR2 ANQGSEA. The CDR3 protein is CSVMGPNTGELFF. The CDR3 bases that were read are TGCAGCGTTATGGGCCCGAACACCGGGGAG.

Concerning this clone itself: From the germline J gene comes the end of the CDR3, since the read stops 3 residues before it. The chain couples TRBV7-9 to TRBJ1-1; D is undetermined. This CDR3 spans 13 amino acids. Germline V gives CDR1 SEHNR, CDR2 FQNEAQ (reference sequence). V was pared by 3 bases and J by 3 bases, with 8 bases between. The CDR3 region is CASSFSMDTEAFF. CDR3 DNA (partial): TGTGCCAGCAGCTTTTCTATGGACACTGAA.

As to this clone: The CDR3 goes on 3 residues after the read ends, and that part is filled in from the germline J gene. The chain joins TRBV20-1 to TRBJ2-1; possibly TRBD2 for D (5 bases). This CDR3 has 14 residues. Germline values: CDR1 DFQATT, CDR2 SNEGSKA (reference sequence). V was trimmed by 6 bases and J by 2 bases, leaving 14 bases between them. The DNA read from the CDR3 is TGCAGTGCCGTCCCTAGCTTAACCTACAATGAG. Its protein product is CSAVPSLTYNE. The full CDR3 is CSAVPSLTYNEQFF.

Comment on this clone: Sequencing ends 3 residues short of the CDR3 end; the germline J gene provides the rest. V gene TRBV7-2 combines with J gene TRBJ2-2; maybe TRBD1 (6 bases). The CDR3 totals 13 residues. Germline assignment: CDR1 SGHTA and CDR2 FQGNSA. V lost 5 bases and J lost 10, with 14 bases in between. CDR3 region: CASSLSGVLELFF. The CDR3 DNA, read in part, is TGTGCCAGCAGCCTATCAGGGGTTCTGGAG.

With respect to this clone: The read terminates 3 residues ahead of where the CDR3 ends, so the germline J gene completes it. This chain joins TRBV5-4 and TRBJ2-1; the D gene is possibly TRBD2 (6 bases). CDR3 size: 14 residues. From germline, CDR1 is SGHNT and CDR2 YYREEE (reference sequence). V was trimmed by 4 bases and J by 6 bases, leaving 14 bases between them. CDR3 sequence reads: CASSPGTYPNEQFF. Partial CDR3 DNA: TGTGCCAGCAGCCCGGGGACTTATCCCAATGAG.

Details on this clone: The read gets to within 3 residues of the CDR3 end, and the germline J gene fills in the rest. The chain carries TRBV29-1 and TRBJ2-7, with a weak D call TRBD1 (5 bases). V lost 4 bases to trimming and J lost 1 base, with 8 bases between them. The CDR3 length is 12 residues. The germline gives CDR1 SQVTM, CDR2 ANQGSEA. The CDR3 loop reads CSVVGQSYEQYF. The CDR3 DNA, read in part, is TGCAGCGTTGTGGGGCAGTCCTACGAG.

With regard to this clone: The CDR3 is cut off 3 residues early in the read; its end comes from the germline J gene. This chain joins TRBV5-6 and TRBJ2-7; D perhaps matches TRBD1 (5 bases). CDR1 is SGHDT and CDR2 is YYEEEE in the germline V gene. The CDR3 consists of 14 residues. The V and J ends lost 4 bases and 3 bases respectively, with 14 bases between them. CDR3: CASSLVRADYEQYF. Partial CDR3 DNA: TGTGCCAGCAGCCTCGTCAGGGCCGACTACGAG.

Turning to this clone: Read data end 3 residues before the CDR3 end; the end is taken from the germline J gene. The chain recombines TRBV6-2 or TRBV6-3 with TRBJ1-4; D not resolved. There are 14 residues in the CDR3. The V gene's germline CDR1 is MNHEY and CDR2 SVGEGT. With 3 bases removed from V and 6 bases from J, the gap between germline ends came to 11 bases. The sequenced CDR3 bases are TGTGCCAGCAGTTATCCGGGGTTCGATGAAAAA. Amino acid sequence: CASSYPGFDEK. The CDR3 reads in full as CASSYPGFDEKLFF.

Worth noting for this clone: The read is 3 residues too short to cover the CDR3 end, so that end is filled in from the germline J gene. This rearrangement joins TRBV19 to TRBJ2-1; 8 nucleotides match TRBD1. The germline gives CDR1 LNHDA, CDR2 SQIVND (reference sequence). J lost 9 bases, V lost 4 bases, and 5 bases had no gene match. This CDR3 comprises 13 residues. The DNA read from the CDR3 is TGTGCCAGTAGTACGACAGGGGTTAGTGAG. It specifies CASSTTGVSE. The whole CDR3 sequence is CASSTTGVSEQFF.

Turning to this clone: Read data end 3 residues before the CDR3 end; the end is taken from the germline J gene. J is TRBJ2-3 and V is TRBV5-6, with D possibly TRBD1 on 6 matching bases. CDR1 is SGHDT and CDR2 is YYEEEE in the germline V gene. This CDR3 region has 13 residues. The CDR3 spells CASSLWTGQPQYF. CDR3 bases read: TGTGCCAGCAGCTTGTGGACGGGACAACCG.

Comment on this clone: The read finishes 3 residues shy of the CDR3 end, and the germline J gene is used to complete it. J is TRBJ2-5 and V is TRBV20-1, with TRBD2 as a possible D gene (5 bases). Between the trimmed V and J ends, which lost 4 bases and 7 bases, there was a span of 16 bases. The CDR3 spans 13 residues. Germline V gene lookup returns CDR1 DFQATT and CDR2 SNEGSKA (reference sequence). The CDR3 DNA, read in part, is TGCAGTGCTAAAAGAGGACTGACGGGGACC. Its translation is CSAKRGLTGT. The whole CDR3 region reads CSAKRGLTGTQYF.